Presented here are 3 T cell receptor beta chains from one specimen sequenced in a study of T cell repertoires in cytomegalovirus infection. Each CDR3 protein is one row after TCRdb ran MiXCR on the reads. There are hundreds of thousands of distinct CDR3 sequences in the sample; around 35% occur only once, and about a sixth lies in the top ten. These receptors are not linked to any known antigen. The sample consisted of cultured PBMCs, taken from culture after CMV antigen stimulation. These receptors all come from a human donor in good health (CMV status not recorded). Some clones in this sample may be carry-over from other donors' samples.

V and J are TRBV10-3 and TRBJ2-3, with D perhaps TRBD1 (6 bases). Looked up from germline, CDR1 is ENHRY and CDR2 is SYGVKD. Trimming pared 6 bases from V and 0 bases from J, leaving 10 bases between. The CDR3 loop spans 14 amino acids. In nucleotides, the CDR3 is TGTGCCATCAGCGGACAGCTCAGCACAGATACGCAGTATTTT. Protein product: CAISGQLSTDTQYF.

The DNA of the CDR3 is TGTGCCAGCAGTTACTCGAGTATAGCGGAAAGCACAGATACGCAGTATTTT. It translates to CASSYSSIAESTDTQYF. This chain connects TRBV6-6 to TRBJ2-3; D perhaps matches TRBD2 (6 bases). V lost 0 bases, J lost 0 bases, and 13 bases lay in between. Germline V lookup: CDR1 MNHNY, CDR2 SVGAGI (reference sequence). The CDR3 has 17 residues.

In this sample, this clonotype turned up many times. Written as DNA, the CDR3 is TGTGCCAGCGCAACGAGCCCGGGGTACAATGAGCAGTTCTTC. Its translation: CASATSPGYNEQFF. The chain has TRBV7-2 and TRBJ2-1, with a weak D call TRBD2 (5 bases). V dropped 8 bases and J dropped 4 bases, with 15 bases sitting between them. The CDR3 covers 14 residues. Germline V gene sequence: CDR1 SGHTA, CDR2 FQGNSA.